One sample yielded the 14 T cell receptor beta chains listed below, sequenced in a study of blood T cell repertoires in COVID-19. Clones were read by immunoSEQ multiplex PCR, and TCRdb kept only the in-frame ones, dropping some. This table has more than 300,000 clones, about nine tenths appearing once. The specimen was peripheral blood. The receptors shown here come from a woman aged 25 to 39 with COVID-19, enrolled during active disease.

CDR3 bases: TGTGCCAGCAGCTCAATCACAGCGGGGTACACTGAAGCTTTCTTT. It translates to CASSSITAGYTEAFF. J is TRBJ1-1 and V is TRBV5-8, with D uncertain. This CDR3 has 15 residues. CDR1 is SGHTS and CDR2 is YDEGEE in the germline V gene. Deletions cut 3 bases from V and 3 bases from J, with 15 bases between.

This clone has a single count. This chain uses TRBV11-3 with TRBJ1-4; D ambiguous. The V gene's germline CDR1 is SGHNT and CDR2 YENEEA. The CDR3 extends over 12 amino acids. V shed 2 bases and J shed 7 bases, with 5 bases lying between them. CDR3 sequence: CASSLSSEKLFF. CDR3 sequence (DNA): TGTGCCAGCAGCTTAAGCTCTGAAAAACTGTTTTTT.

This clone showed up just once. The J gene is TRBJ2-1, the V gene TRBV7-8; D not resolved. The CDR3 runs 15 residues. Germline V gene data show CDR1 as SGHVS and CDR2 as FQNEAQ. V was cut by 2 bases and J by 5 bases, with 13 bases left in between. CDR3: CASSLFRNENNEQFF. In DNA form, the CDR3 reads TGTGCCAGCAGCTTATTCCGAAACGAGAACAATGAGCAGTTCTTC.

The CDR3 loop is CASSSGPGTGGQPQHF. The DNA for the CDR3 is TGTGCCAGCAGCTCGGGTCCGGGTACAGGGGGTCAGCCCCAGCATTTT. The rearrangement uses TRBV5-5 and TRBJ1-5; 8 nucleotides match TRBD1. The CDR3 is 16 residues long. CDR1 is SGHKS and CDR2 is YYEKEE in the germline V gene (reference sequence). V shed 3 bases, J shed 6 bases, and the junction held 11 bases outside the gene matches.

The chain couples TRBV19 to TRBJ1-6; D unclear. The V and J ends lost 5 bases and 5 bases respectively, with 13 bases between them. Per germline, CDR1 LNHDA and CDR2 SQIVND (reference sequence). The CDR3 totals 15 residues. As DNA, the CDR3 is TGTGCCAGTAGTTGGAGGGTCGGGGATAATTCACCCCTCCACTTT. The encoded protein is CASSWRVGDNSPLHF.

The chain is built from TRBV19 and TRBJ1-5; TRBD1 matches 7 bases. The CDR3 contains 15 residues. From germline, CDR1 is LNHDA and CDR2 SQIVND (reference sequence). Losses at the gene ends were 6 bases for V and 5 bases for J; bases not matched to a gene: 10. CDR3 nucleotide sequence: TGTGCCAGTAGCCTTGGGACAGTTAAATATCAGCCCCAGCATTTT. This sequence encodes CASSLGTVKYQPQHF.

The chain couples TRBV19 to TRBJ1-1, with D possibly TRBD1 on 6 matching bases. CDR1 and CDR2 from the germline V gene are LNHDA and SQIVND (reference sequence). The CDR3 covers 16 residues. The V gene lost 7 bases and the J gene lost 5 bases, with 23 bases spanning the gap. CDR3 residues: CASTTESYREWTEAFF. The CDR3 region has the DNA TGTGCCAGTACCACAGAGAGCTACAGGGAATGGACTGAAGCTTTCTTT.

The chain joins TRBV18 to TRBJ2-7, with D hard to call. The CDR3 is 14 residues long. Germline-derived CDR1 and CDR2 are KGHSH and LQKENI. Trimming removed 4 bases from V and 2 bases from J, with 12 bases in between. The CDR3 DNA follows: TGTGCCAGCTCACAAGTGCCTACTACCTACGAGCAGTACTTC. It codes for CASSQVPTTYEQYF.

The sample holds a few counts of this clone. CDR3 residues: CASSTLNQPQHF. The CDR3 DNA reads TGTGCCAGCAGTACCCTAAATCAGCCCCAGCATTTT. The V call is TRBV12-3 or TRBV12-4, the J call TRBJ1-5, with D hard to call. The CDR3 consists of 12 residues. V lost 5 bases and J lost 4, with 6 bases in between.

The V and J genes are TRBV5-4 and TRBJ1-1, with D possibly matching TRBD1 (6 bases). The CDR3 consists of 17 residues. Germline loops: CDR1 SGHNT, CDR2 YYREEE (reference sequence). Trimming cost V 0 bases and J 0 bases, with 15 bases left between them. The CDR3 DNA is TGTGCCAGCAGCTTGGATGGGGGGGGCAGGGTGAACACTGAAGCTTTCTTT. This encodes CASSLDGGGRVNTEAFF.

The chain couples TRBV15 to TRBJ1-5; D might be TRBD1 (5 bases). The CDR3 length is 16 residues. Germline V gene data show CDR1 as LNHNV and CDR2 as YYDKDF (reference sequence). Trimming removed 0 bases from V and 7 bases from J, with 16 bases in between. CDR3 loop: CATSREATGGGQPQHF. The CDR3 bases are TGTGCCACCAGCAGAGAGGCTACAGGTGGAGGGCAGCCCCAGCATTTT.

This clone appeared once. The chain is built from TRBV7-6 and TRBJ1-2; perhaps TRBD1 as D (6 bases). Germline V gene data show CDR1 as SGHVS and CDR2 as FNYEAQ. The CDR3 is 17 amino acids. Trimming took 5 bases from V and 1 from J, leaving 20 bases between them. The CDR3 DNA follows: TGTGCCAGCAGCAAAGGACAGAGCCTCACTTATAACTATGGCTACACCTTC. It yields the protein CASSKGQSLTYNYGYTF.

This chain uses TRBV5-6 with TRBJ1-1, with 8 bases that match TRBD1. V gave up 5 bases and J gave up 1 base; unmatched junction bases: 7. CDR1 and CDR2 from the germline V gene are SGHDT and YYEEEE. The CDR3 has 15 residues. The CDR3 here is CASRSSGTGNTEAFF. The CDR3 coding sequence is TGTGCCAGCAGATCTAGCGGGACAGGGAACACTGAAGCTTTCTTT.

This chain connects TRBV18 to TRBJ2-3; D unclear. Trimming removed 3 bases from V and 0 bases from J, with 10 bases in between. The germline V gene encodes CDR1 KGHSH and CDR2 LQKENI. This CDR3 is built from 15 residues. CDR3 nucleotides: TGTGCCAGCTCACCTAACGCCCAGAGCACAGATACGCAGTATTTT. Its protein is CASSPNAQSTDTQYF.